The 31 T cell receptor beta chains below all came from one sample that was sequenced in a study of long-term antiretroviral therapy in people with HIV. Samples were assayed with immunoSEQ v3.0 at survey level. TCRdb's copy holds only in-frame clones and misses some; the assay was immunoSEQ multiplex PCR. Seen here are 20,000 to 30,000 clones, 80% to 90% observed once, and the top ten hold roughly 9.3%. The sample here was unsorted PBMCs, taken 1.8 years before starting antiretroviral therapy. The receptors stem from a man aged 45 to 65 with HIV.

The chain has TRBV10-2 and TRBJ1-4; no firm D call. Trimming took 6 bases from V and 6 from J, leaving 5 bases between them. From germline, CDR1 is WSHSY and CDR2 SAAADI. The CDR3 covers 11 residues. CDR3 amino acids: CASRRDEKLFF. DNA of the CDR3: TGCGCCAGCAGGAGGGATGAAAAACTGTTTTTT.

This chain joins TRBV5-4 and TRBJ2-7, with 8 bases that match TRBD2. The CDR3 has 15 residues. J lost 5 bases, V lost 4 bases, and 11 bases had no gene match. From germline, CDR1 is SGHNT and CDR2 YYREEE (reference sequence). In DNA, the CDR3 is TGTGCCAGCAGCCCCTCTTTGCGGGGGGCCGACGAGCAGTACTTC. Protein product: CASSPSLRGADEQYF.

V is TRBV20-1 and J is TRBJ2-5; TRBD2 matches 8 bases. The J segment lost 11 bases and the V segment lost 3 bases, leaving 5 bases of the junction unmatched. The CDR3 runs 11 residues. From germline, CDR1 is DFQATT and CDR2 SNEGSKA (reference sequence). The CDR3: CSASAIAGQYF. As DNA, the CDR3 is TGCAGTGCTAGTGCGATAGCGGGGCAGTACTTC.

This sequence joins TRBV6-6 and TRBJ1-5; the match to TRBD1 covers 7 bases. V dropped 10 bases and J dropped 0; count of bases not matched to a gene: 6. The CDR3 is 14 residues long. Germline V lookup: CDR1 MNHNY, CDR2 SVGAGI (reference sequence). The CDR3, as DNA: TGTGCCACCACAGGGGCTAATAGCAATCAGCCCCAGCATTTT. Its translation is CATTGANSNQPQHF.

This clone counts as medium-sized. The chain recombines TRBV29-1 with TRBJ2-5, with no clear D. The CDR3 is 15 amino acids. CDR1 and CDR2 (germline): SQVTM, ANQGSEA. The V and J ends lost 1 base and 5 bases respectively, with 17 bases between them. CDR3 sequence: CSVEVSRVVEETQYF. The DNA of the CDR3 is TGCAGCGTTGAAGTGTCTAGGGTGGTGGAGGAGACCCAGTACTTC.

CDR3 amino acids: CSVEDREVPETQYF. Written as DNA, the CDR3 is TGCAGCGTTGAAGATCGTGAGGTTCCAGAGACCCAGTACTTC. The chain joins TRBV29-1 to TRBJ2-5; D is undetermined. CDR3 length: 14 amino acids. Germline loops: CDR1 SQVTM, CDR2 ANQGSEA. The V end lost 0 bases, the J end lost 4 bases, and 12 bases lay between the germline ends. The variable domain in full, with the rest retrieved from reference TRBV29-1 and TRBJ2-5, is SAVISQKPSRDICQRGTSLTIQCQVDSQVTMMFWYRQQPGQSLTLIATANQGSEATYESGFVIDKFPISRPNLTFSTLTVSNMSPEDSSIYLCSVEDREVPETQYFGPGTRLLVL.

V and J are TRBV5-4 and TRBJ2-5; the match to TRBD1 covers 7 bases. V trimming: 4 bases; J trimming: 4 bases; junction bases outside the gene matches: 7. This CDR3 has 14 residues. The V gene's germline CDR1 is SGHNT and CDR2 YYREEE (reference sequence). DNA for the CDR3: TGTGCCAGCAGCCCCCCACAGGGGAGAGAGACCCAGTACTTC. Translation gives CASSPPQGRETQYF.

The rearrangement uses TRBV4-1 and TRBJ1-6; perhaps TRBD1 as D (5 bases). V lost 4 bases, J lost 7 bases, and 11 bases lay in between. The length of the CDR3 is 14 residues. The V gene's germline CDR1 is MGHRA and CDR2 YSYEKL. The CDR3 DNA reads as TGCGCCAGCAGCCCCTGGGGGGGGAATTCACCCCTCCACTTT. Protein product: CASSPWGGNSPLHF.

J is TRBJ2-1 and V is TRBV28; 12 bases align to TRBD2. This CDR3 comprises 17 residues. V shed 3 bases and J 2 bases; nucleotides not matched to a gene: 5. Germline V CDR1 and CDR2: MDHEN, SYDVKM. The CDR3 DNA reads as TGTGCCAGCAGTTTTCCCCTAGCGGGGGGGGCCTACAATGAGCAGTTCTTC. Translation: CASSFPLAGGAYNEQFF.

The chain links TRBV5-1 to TRBJ2-5; tentatively, D is TRBD2 (5 bases). Between the trimmed V and J ends, which lost 4 bases and 5 bases, there was a span of 24 bases. The germline V gene encodes CDR1 SGHRS and CDR2 YFSETQ. The CDR3 sequence is 17 residues long. This CDR3 is CASSPRVLAGAPETQYF. For the CDR3, the DNA is TGCGCCAGCAGCCCGAGGGTACTCGCGGGCGCCCCGGAGACCCAGTACTTC.

The CDR3 region has the DNA TGCAGCGTTGAAGAAAGGGGCCCTGGGGAGACCCAGTACTTC. It encodes CSVEERGPGETQYF. The J gene is TRBJ2-5, the V gene TRBV29-1, with a tentative D call TRBD1 (5 bases). Germline V gene data show CDR1 as SQVTM and CDR2 as ANQGSEA. The germline V and J ends were trimmed by 0 bases and 5 bases, with 13 bases remaining between them. The CDR3 is 14 residues long.

The chain joins TRBV5-1 to TRBJ2-5; possibly TRBD1 or TRBD2 for D (7 bases each). The CDR3 contains 14 residues. Trimming took 1 base from V and 2 from J, leaving 9 bases between them. Per germline, CDR1 SGHRS and CDR2 YFSETQ. The CDR3 sequence: CASSLQGGQETQYF. The CDR3 nucleotides read TGCGCCAGCAGCTTGCAGGGGGGGCAAGAGACCCAGTACTTC.

This clone occurred a few times. The chain combines TRBV27 with TRBJ2-1; 9 bases are a match to TRBD2. This CDR3 contains 14 residues. Germline values: CDR1 MNHEY, CDR2 SMNVEV (reference sequence). Trimming at V came to 2 bases and at J to 9 bases, leaving 5 bases not matched to a gene. CDR3 nucleotides: TGTGCCAGCAGTTTAGCGGGAGGGCTGGTTGAGCAGTTCTTC. This encodes CASSLAGGLVEQFF.

The genes are TRBV6-5 and TRBJ1-3; D is perhaps TRBD1 (6 bases). CDR3 length equals 15 residues. Trimming pared 6 bases from V and 3 bases from J, leaving 15 bases between. Looked up from germline, CDR1 is MNHEY and CDR2 is SVGAGI. CDR3 sequence: CASRRTGGSGNTIYF. The DNA of the CDR3 is TGTGCCAGCAGAAGGACGGGGGGCAGTGGAAACACCATATATTTT.

The chain is built from TRBV5-6 and TRBJ1-3; D is possibly TRBD1 (6 bases). The CDR3 is 16 amino acids. V lost 4 bases to trimming and J lost 0 bases, with 14 bases between them. The germline V gene encodes CDR1 SGHDT and CDR2 YYEEEE. Here the CDR3 reads CASSVVGGSSGNTIYF. The CDR3 bases are TGTGCCAGCAGCGTGGTGGGGGGCAGCTCTGGAAACACCATATATTTT. The whole variable domain, filled in from reference TRBV5-6 and TRBJ1-3, reads DAGVTQSPTHLIKTRGQQVTLRCSPKSGHDTVSWYQQALGQGPQFIFQYYEEEERQRGNFPDRFSGHQFPNYSSELNVNALLLGDSALYLCASSVVGGSSGNTIYFGEGSWLTVV.

This sequence joins TRBV6-5 and TRBJ1-1; the D gene is possibly TRBD1 (6 bases). This CDR3 region has 16 residues. Germline lookup yields CDR1 MNHEY and CDR2 SVGAGI. The V end was cut by 0 bases, the J end by 5 bases, with 16 bases between. The CDR3 DNA reads as TGTGCCAGCAGTTACTCTGTCGGGCCCCAGGGGACTGAAGCTTTCTTT. Translating gives CASSYSVGPQGTEAFF.

The chain links TRBV7-2 to TRBJ2-7, with unresolved D. The CDR3 extends over 13 amino acids. The V gene's germline CDR1 is SGHTA and CDR2 FQGNSA. Trimming pared 1 base from V and 6 bases from J, leaving 10 bases between. The CDR3 loop is CASSLEIYIEQYF. The CDR3, as DNA: TGTGCCAGCAGCTTAGAAATATACATCGAGCAGTACTTC.

This chain joins TRBV4-1 and TRBJ2-7; TRBD1 matches at 10 bases. V lost 4 bases, J lost 7 bases, and 7 bases stayed unmatched. Germline CDR1 MGHRA, CDR2 YSYEKL. The CDR3 loop spans 14 amino acids. The CDR3 protein is CASSRGTGEVEQYF. CDR3 DNA: TGCGCCAGCAGCCGAGGGACAGGGGAGGTGGAGCAGTACTTC.

The rearrangement uses TRBV10-3 and TRBJ2-3; D is perhaps TRBD1 (6 bases). CDR1 and CDR2 (germline): ENHRY, SYGVKD. The CDR3 extends over 14 amino acids. Trimming shortened V by 6 bases and J by 2 bases, and 12 bases separated the two germline ends. The CDR3 sequence is CAIRPDRYTDTQYF. CDR3 bases: TGTGCCATCAGACCAGACAGGTACACAGATACGCAGTATTTT.

This chain links TRBV7-9 with TRBJ1-4; 9 nucleotides match TRBD1. This CDR3 has 15 amino acids. Trimming took 7 bases from V and 7 from J; bases not matched to a gene: 10. Per germline, CDR1 SEHNR and CDR2 FQNEAQ (reference sequence). The CDR3 loop is CASTAPQGAGEKLFF. The CDR3 DNA is TGTGCCAGCACGGCCCCACAGGGGGCGGGTGAAAAACTGTTTTTT.

J is TRBJ2-4 and V is TRBV10-3; 8 positions agree with TRBD2. The CDR3 loop spans 16 amino acids. From germline, CDR1 is ENHRY and CDR2 SYGVKD. V lost 0 bases and J lost 6; bases outside the gene matches: 7. CDR3 nucleotide sequence: TGTGCCATCAGTGAGTCGACGGGGGGGACAAGAAACATTCAGTACTTC. It yields the protein CAISESTGGTRNIQYF.

The chain uses TRBV5-1 and TRBJ2-3; D possibly corresponds to TRBD2 (6 bases). This CDR3 comprises 17 residues. Germline values: CDR1 SGHRS, CDR2 YFSETQ. V was shortened by 3 bases and J by 0 bases, with 17 bases between the two germline ends. The CDR3 DNA reads as TGCGCCAGCAGCTCGTTATTAGCGGTCGGGAGCACAGATACGCAGTATTTT. It encodes CASSSLLAVGSTDTQYF. The variable domain in full, completed from reference TRBV5-1 and TRBJ2-3, reads KAGVTQTPRYLIKTRGQQVTLSCSPISGHRSVSWYQQTPGQGLQFLFEYFSETQRNKGNFPGRFSGRQFSNSRSEMNVSTLELGDSALYLCASSSLLAVGSTDTQYFGPGTRLTVL.

This rearrangement joins TRBV6-5 to TRBJ1-2; TRBD1 agrees at 8 bases. CDR1 is MNHEY, CDR2 SVGAGI, per germline. V shed 5 bases and J 8 bases; nucleotides not matched to a gene: 7. This CDR3 comprises 13 residues. For the CDR3, the DNA is TGTGCCAGCAGTATGGACAGGGCCTACGGCTACACCTTC. Translating gives CASSMDRAYGYTF.

V usage is TRBV11-3 and J usage is TRBJ2-3; D is undetermined. Trimming removed 5 bases at V and 0 bases at J, with 9 bases between. The CDR3 consists of 14 residues. The germline CDR1 and CDR2 sequences are SGHNT and YENEEA. CDR3 loop: CASSRARSTDTQYF. The CDR3 region has the DNA TGTGCCAGCAGCCGGGCCCGAAGCACAGATACGCAGTATTTT.

The rearrangement uses TRBV6-1 and TRBJ2-1; TRBD2 matches at 8 bases. Germline-derived CDR1 and CDR2 are MNHNS and SASEGT. The CDR3 spans 15 residues. The trim removed 3 bases at V and 9 bases at J, leaving 10 bases unmatched. In nucleotides, the CDR3 is TGTGCCAGCAGTGACCGCCGGGGACTAGTAGCTGAGCAGTTCTTC. Translated: CASSDRRGLVAEQFF.

This clone is labeled medium-sized. The rearrangement uses TRBV7-9 and TRBJ1-1, with D hard to call. Germline CDR1 and CDR2: SEHNR and FQNEAQ (reference sequence). Trimming took off 2 bases at V and 5 bases at J, with 3 bases between the two ends. This CDR3 spans 11 amino acids. The CDR3 sequence is CASSLSTEAFF. The DNA for the CDR3 is TGTGCCAGCAGCTTATCAACTGAAGCTTTCTTT.

This clone has just one count. The V call is TRBV5-6, the J call TRBJ1-2; weak D call: TRBD1 (5 bases). V dropped 5 bases and J dropped 1 base, with 15 bases sitting between them. CDR3 length equals 15 residues. CDR1 is SGHDT, CDR2 YYEEEE, per germline. CDR3 amino acids: CASSYPTRVNYGYTF. CDR3 DNA: TGTGCCAGCAGTTATCCGACCAGGGTTAACTATGGCTACACCTTC.

The V call is TRBV7-9, the J call TRBJ2-1; a weak D match, TRBD1 (6 bases). From germline, CDR1 is SEHNR and CDR2 FQNEAQ (reference sequence). This CDR3 has 14 residues. Trimming removed 3 bases from V and 3 bases from J, with 9 bases in between. The CDR3 is CASSFEGDYNEQFF. As DNA, the CDR3 is TGTGCCAGCAGCTTTGAGGGGGACTACAATGAGCAGTTCTTC.

The count of this clone is one. V usage is TRBV18 and J usage is TRBJ2-1, with D maybe TRBD2 (5 bases). CDR1 and CDR2 from the germline V gene are KGHSH and LQKENI. CDR3 length: 17 residues. Trimming stripped 3 bases from V and 0 bases from J, with 15 bases between. The CDR3 nucleotides are TGTGCCAGCTCACCCCCTATAGCGCGTAGCTCCTACAATGAGCAGTTCTTC. Its protein is CASSPPIARSSYNEQFF.

This chain links TRBV18 with TRBJ2-1; D is possibly TRBD2 (5 bases). Per germline, CDR1 KGHSH and CDR2 LQKENI. With 0 bases removed from V and 4 bases from J, the gap between germline ends came to 16 bases. The CDR3 loop spans 17 amino acids. DNA of the CDR3: TGTGCCAGCTCACCACCCTCGGCTAGCCGAATTTACAATGAGCAGTTCTTC. Translating it yields CASSPPSASRIYNEQFF.

This sequence joins TRBV4-3 and TRBJ1-4; no firm D call. Trimming removed 1 base at V and 4 bases at J, with 7 bases between. CDR1 and CDR2 (germline): LGHNA, YSLEER. The CDR3 runs to 14 residues. The CDR3 loop is CASSQGQVNEKLFF. Here the CDR3 DNA reads TGCGCCAGCAGCCAAGGGCAGGTTAATGAAAAACTGTTTTTT.